These 9 T cell receptor beta chains came from one sample sequenced in a study of Graves' ophthalmopathy and Graves' hyperthyroidism. Researchers took RNA transcripts and amplified TCR beta CDR3 regions from them. The first-round RT-PCR employed HTBI primers together with the Qiagen OneStep RT-PCR kit. A multiplex PCR was then performed as the second round. TCRdb ran MiXCR on the multiplex PCR reads and lists one entry per CDR3 protein. The sample records fewer than 650,000 distinct CDR3 sequences, around a fifth being singletons. The sample consisted of peripheral blood. Source of these receptors: a woman aged 18-29 years with stable Graves' hyperthyroidism. Some clones in this sample may be carry-over from other donors' samples.

This clonotype appeared many times. V is TRBV11-1 and J is TRBJ1-3; D remains ambiguous. With 5 bases removed from V and 4 bases from J, the gap between germline ends came to 18 bases. CDR3 size: 16 residues. Germline values: CDR1 SGHAT, CDR2 FQDESV (reference sequence). CDR3 nucleotide sequence: TGTGCCAGCAGCAGCGTGACATTGGGCGGGGGAAACACCATATATTTT. Encoded protein: CASSSVTLGGGNTIYF.

This clonotype appeared many times. Since a much larger clone is just one base distant, this may be a read error. The genes are TRBV12-3 or TRBV12-4 and TRBJ2-7, with TRBD1 matching 9 bases. This CDR3 has 14 amino acids. The CDR3, as DNA: TGTGCCAGCAGTTCGACAGGGGGTGGTTACGAGCAGCACTTC. As protein: CASSSTGGGYEQHF.

Comments on this clonotype: Given a much more abundant clone one base away, this may be a read error. This rearrangement joins TRBV20-1 to TRBJ1-1, with D maybe TRBD1 (6 bases). The ends were cut back, 6 bases at V and 0 bases at J, with 14 bases in the middle. The germline V gene has CDR1 DFQATT and CDR2 SNEGSKA (reference sequence). CDR3 length: 14 residues. CDR3 region: CSAKQGRVNTEAFF. CDR3 nucleotides: TGCAGTGCCAAACAGGGACGAGTGAACACTGAAGCTTTCTTT.

In its sample, this clonotype was seen many times. The J gene is TRBJ2-2, the V gene TRBV28; 8 bases agree with TRBD2. The CDR3 runs to 15 residues. Germline assignment: CDR1 MDHEN and CDR2 SYDVKM. The V segment lost 5 bases and the J segment 4 bases; nucleotides outside the gene matches: 6. CDR3 amino acids: CASSISGSRTGELFF. CDR3 in DNA: TGTGCCAGCAGTATAAGCGGGAGTCGCACCGGGGAGCTGTTTTTT.

At least ten counts were recorded for this clonotype. This sequence joins TRBV28 and TRBJ2-5, with D uncertain. Germline V gene data show CDR1 as MDHEN and CDR2 as SYDVKM. V shed 2 bases and J shed 3 bases, with 10 bases lying between them. There are 14 residues in the CDR3. CDR3 residues: CASSLSGTEETQYF. In DNA form, the CDR3 reads TGTGCCAGCAGTTTAAGTGGCACAGAAGAGACCCAGTACTTC. Filled out from reference TRBV28 and TRBJ2-5, the complete variable domain reads DVKVTQSSRYLVKRTGEKVFLECVQDMDHENMFWYRQDPGLGLRLIYFSYDVKMKEKGDIPEGYSVSREKKERFSLILESASTNQTSMYLCASSLSGTEETQYFGPGTRLLVL.

In this sample, this clonotype turned up many times. The V and J genes are TRBV19 and TRBJ1-5; D gene unclear. The length of the CDR3 is 12 residues. V lost 3 bases and J 1 base, leaving 1 base between the germline ends. The germline CDR1 and CDR2 sequences are LNHDA and SQIVND (reference sequence). The CDR3 protein is CASSISNQPQHF. CDR3 DNA: TGTGCCAGTAGTATCAGCAATCAGCCCCAGCATTTT.

On this clonotype itself: A much larger clone lies a single base off, so this may be a read error. The chain is built from TRBV12-3 or TRBV12-4 and TRBJ2-6; D is unresolved. This CDR3 contains 13 residues. The V and J ends lost 4 bases and 4 bases respectively, with 5 bases between them. The CDR3 sequence is CASSSDGANVLTF. CDR3 in DNA: TGTGCCAGCAGTTCTGACGGGGCCAACGTCCTGACTTTC.

This chain uses TRBV2 with TRBJ2-2; 7 bases map to TRBD2. V was pared by 8 bases and J by 0 bases, with 6 bases of the junction left unmatched. Germline CDR1 reads SNHLY; CDR2 reads FYNNEI. The CDR3 contains 15 residues. CDR3: CASRDYQSNTGELFF. CDR3 nucleotide sequence: TGTGCCAGCCGGGACTACCAATCGAACACCGGGGAGCTGTTTTTT.

The table lists this clonotype with a count of one. The CDR3 nucleotides are TGTGCCGGGGGGGCAGGGGTCACTGAAGCTTTCTTT. It yields the protein CAGGAGVTEAFF. The V gene is TRBV11-1, the J gene TRBJ1-1, with a weak D call TRBD1 (6 bases). V was clipped by 11 bases and J by 4 bases, with 14 bases between them. CDR3 length: 12 amino acids. Germline V lookup: CDR1 SGHAT, CDR2 FQDESV (reference sequence). The entire variable domain, with the rest obtained from reference TRBV11-1 and TRBJ1-1, is as follows: EAEVAQSPRYKITEKSQAVAFWCDPISGHATLYWYRQILGQGPELLVQFQDESVVDDSQLPKDRFSAERLKGVDSTLKIQPAELGDSAMYLCAGGAGVTEAFFGQGTRLTVV.